The sequence of this T cell receptor (beta chain) was determined in a study of siplizumab effects on memory and regulatory T cells. Sequencing used immunoSEQ multiplex PCR; TCRdb keeps in-frame clones, though not all of them. Among 95,000 to 110,000 clones, 93% were seen once, and the ten largest hold 0.6% to 0.7%. This CDR3 comprises 15 residues. Germline lookup yields CDR1 KGHSH and CDR2 LQKENI. Trimming took off 5 bases at V and 1 base at J, with 15 bases between the two ends. The sequence was obtained from a human donor in good health. The chain has TRBV18 and TRBJ2-7; tentatively, D is TRBD1 (5 bases). The sequencing sample was made of Tregs sorted from blood. The CDR3 bases are TGTGCCAGCTCAACCAGGGTACAGGCATCCTACGAGCAGTACTTC. Translating gives CASSTRVQASYEQYF.